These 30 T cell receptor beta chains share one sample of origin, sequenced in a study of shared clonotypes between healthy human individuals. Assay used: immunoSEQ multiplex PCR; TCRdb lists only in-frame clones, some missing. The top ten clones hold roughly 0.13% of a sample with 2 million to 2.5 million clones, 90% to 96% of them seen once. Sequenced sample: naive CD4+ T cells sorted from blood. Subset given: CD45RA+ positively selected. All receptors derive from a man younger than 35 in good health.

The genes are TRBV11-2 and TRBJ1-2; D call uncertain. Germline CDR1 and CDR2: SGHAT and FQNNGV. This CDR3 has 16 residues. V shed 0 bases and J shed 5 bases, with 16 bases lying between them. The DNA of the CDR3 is TGTGCCAGCAGCTTAGATCTGATAATCATGGGGTATGGCTACACCTTC. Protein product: CASSLDLIIMGYGYTF.

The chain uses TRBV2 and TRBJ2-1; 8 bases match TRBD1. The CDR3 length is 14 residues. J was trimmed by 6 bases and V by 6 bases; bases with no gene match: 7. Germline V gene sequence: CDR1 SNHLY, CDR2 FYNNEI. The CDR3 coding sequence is TGTGCCAGCAGCAGGACAGGGCAACTCAATGAGCAGTTCTTC. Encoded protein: CASSRTGQLNEQFF.

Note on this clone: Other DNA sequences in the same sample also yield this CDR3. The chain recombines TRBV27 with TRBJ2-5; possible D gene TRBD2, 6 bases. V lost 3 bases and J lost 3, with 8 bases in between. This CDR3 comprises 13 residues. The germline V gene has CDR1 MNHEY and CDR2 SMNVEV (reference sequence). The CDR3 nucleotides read TGTGCCAGCAGTTTGCGGGGTAAAGAGACCCAGTACTTC. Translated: CASSLRGKETQYF.

The CDR3, as DNA: TGCGCCAGCAGACCGGGGTCAGGAGAGACCCAGTACTTC. Its translation: CASRPGSGETQYF. The rearrangement uses TRBV5-1 and TRBJ2-5; D perhaps matches TRBD2 (5 bases). CDR3 length equals 13 residues. The V and J ends lost 5 bases and 4 bases respectively, with 12 bases between them. Germline assignment: CDR1 SGHRS and CDR2 YFSETQ.

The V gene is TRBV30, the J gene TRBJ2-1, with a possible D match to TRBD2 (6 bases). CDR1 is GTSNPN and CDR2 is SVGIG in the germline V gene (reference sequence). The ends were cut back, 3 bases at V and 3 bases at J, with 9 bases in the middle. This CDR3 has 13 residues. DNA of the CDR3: TGTGCCTGGAGGGCTAGCGTCTACAATGAGCAGTTCTTC. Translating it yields CAWRASVYNEQFF.

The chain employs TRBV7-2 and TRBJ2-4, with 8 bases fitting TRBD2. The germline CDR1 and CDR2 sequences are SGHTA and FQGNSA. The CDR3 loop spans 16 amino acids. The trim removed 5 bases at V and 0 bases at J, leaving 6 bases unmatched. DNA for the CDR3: TGTGCCAGCAGCACCCAAGCGGGGGTAGCCAAAAACATTCAGTACTTC. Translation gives CASSTQAGVAKNIQYF. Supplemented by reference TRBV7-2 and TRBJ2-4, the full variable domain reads GAGVSQSPSNKVTEKGKDVELRCDPISGHTALYWYRQSLGQGLEFLIYFQGNSAPDKSGLPSDRFSAERTGGSVSTLTIQRTQQEDSAVYLCASSTQAGVAKNIQYFGAGTRLSVL.

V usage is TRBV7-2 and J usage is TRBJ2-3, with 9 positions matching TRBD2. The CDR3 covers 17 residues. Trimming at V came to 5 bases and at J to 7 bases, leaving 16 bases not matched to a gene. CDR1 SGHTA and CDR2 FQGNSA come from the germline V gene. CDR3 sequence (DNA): TGTGCCAGCAGCCCTCTCGGCGCAGGGCTAGCGGGATATACGCAGTATTTT. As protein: CASSPLGAGLAGYTQYF.

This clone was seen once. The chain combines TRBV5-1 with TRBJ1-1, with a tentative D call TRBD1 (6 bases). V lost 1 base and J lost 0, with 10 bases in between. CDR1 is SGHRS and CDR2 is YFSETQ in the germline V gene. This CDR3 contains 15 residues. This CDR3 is CASSLTDSVNTEAFF. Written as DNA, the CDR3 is TGCGCCAGCAGCTTGACGGACAGCGTGAACACTGAAGCTTTCTTT.

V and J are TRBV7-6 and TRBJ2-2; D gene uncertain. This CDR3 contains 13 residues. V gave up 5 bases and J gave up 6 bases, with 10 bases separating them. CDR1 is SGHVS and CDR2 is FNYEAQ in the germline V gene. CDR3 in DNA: TGTGCCAGCAGCCCCCGTTCCGCCGGGGAGCTGTTTTTT. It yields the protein CASSPRSAGELFF.

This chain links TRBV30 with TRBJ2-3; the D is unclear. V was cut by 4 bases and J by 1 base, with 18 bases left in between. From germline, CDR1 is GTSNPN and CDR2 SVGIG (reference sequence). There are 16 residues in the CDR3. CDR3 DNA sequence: TGTGCCTGGACAGCCAGTAGGATTTCGGGCACAGATACGCAGTATTTT. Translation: CAWTASRISGTDTQYF.

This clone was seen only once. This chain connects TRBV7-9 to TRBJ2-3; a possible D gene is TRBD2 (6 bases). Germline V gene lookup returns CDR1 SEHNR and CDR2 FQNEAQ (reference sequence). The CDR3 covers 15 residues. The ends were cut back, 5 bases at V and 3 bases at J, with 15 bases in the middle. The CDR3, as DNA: TGTGCCAGCAGCCTCGGGGGTCCCCAAACAGATACGCAGTATTTT. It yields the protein CASSLGGPQTDTQYF.

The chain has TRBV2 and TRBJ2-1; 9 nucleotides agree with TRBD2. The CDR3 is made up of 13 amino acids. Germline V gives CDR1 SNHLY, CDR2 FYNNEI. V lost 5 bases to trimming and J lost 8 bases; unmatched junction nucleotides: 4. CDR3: CASSLTSGYEQFF. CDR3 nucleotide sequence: TGTGCCAGCAGTTTGACTAGCGGCTATGAGCAGTTCTTC.

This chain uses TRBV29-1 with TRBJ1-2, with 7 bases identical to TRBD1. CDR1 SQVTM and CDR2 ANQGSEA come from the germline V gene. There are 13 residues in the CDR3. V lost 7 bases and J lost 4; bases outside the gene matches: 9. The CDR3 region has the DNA TGCAGCGCTAGACAGGGACTGAGCTATGGCTACACCTTC. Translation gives CSARQGLSYGYTF.

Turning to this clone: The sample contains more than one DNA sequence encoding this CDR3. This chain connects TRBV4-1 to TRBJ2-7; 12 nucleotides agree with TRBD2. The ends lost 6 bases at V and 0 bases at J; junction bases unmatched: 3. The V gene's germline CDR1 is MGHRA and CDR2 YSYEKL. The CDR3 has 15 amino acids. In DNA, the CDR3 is TGCGCCAGCAGTCGGACTAGCGGGGACTCCTACGAGCAGTACTTC. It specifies CASSRTSGDSYEQYF.

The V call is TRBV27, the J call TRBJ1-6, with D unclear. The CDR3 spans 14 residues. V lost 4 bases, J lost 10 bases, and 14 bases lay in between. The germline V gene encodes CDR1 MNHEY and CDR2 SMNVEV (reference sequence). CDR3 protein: CASSSGTDVSPLHF. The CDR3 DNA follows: TGTGCCAGCAGTTCCGGCACGGACGTGTCACCCCTCCACTTT.

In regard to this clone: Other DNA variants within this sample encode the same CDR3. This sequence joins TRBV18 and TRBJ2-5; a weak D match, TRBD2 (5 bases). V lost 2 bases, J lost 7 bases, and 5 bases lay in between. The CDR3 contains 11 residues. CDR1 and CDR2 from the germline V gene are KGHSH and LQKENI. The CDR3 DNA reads TGTGCCAGCTCACCAGAGGGGACCCAGTACTTC. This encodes CASSPEGTQYF. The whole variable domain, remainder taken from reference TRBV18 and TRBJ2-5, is NAGVMQNPRHLVRRRGQEARLRCSPMKGHSHVYWYRQLPEEGLKFMVYLQKENIIDESGMPKERFSAEFPKEGPSILRIQQVVRGDSAAYFCASSPEGTQYFGPGTRLLVL.

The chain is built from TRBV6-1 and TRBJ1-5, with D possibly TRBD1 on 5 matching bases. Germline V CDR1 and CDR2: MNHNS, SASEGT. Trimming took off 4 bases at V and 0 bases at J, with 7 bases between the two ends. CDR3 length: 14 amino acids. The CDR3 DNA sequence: TGTGCCAGCAGTGGAGACAGTAGCAATCAGCCCCAGCATTTT. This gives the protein CASSGDSSNQPQHF.

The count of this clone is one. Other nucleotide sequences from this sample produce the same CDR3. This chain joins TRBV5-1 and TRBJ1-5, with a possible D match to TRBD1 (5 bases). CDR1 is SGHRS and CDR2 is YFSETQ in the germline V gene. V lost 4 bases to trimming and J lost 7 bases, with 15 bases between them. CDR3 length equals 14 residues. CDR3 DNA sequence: TGCGCCAGCAGCCCGGGCACGGAGGGGCAGCCCCAGCATTTT. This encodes CASSPGTEGQPQHF.

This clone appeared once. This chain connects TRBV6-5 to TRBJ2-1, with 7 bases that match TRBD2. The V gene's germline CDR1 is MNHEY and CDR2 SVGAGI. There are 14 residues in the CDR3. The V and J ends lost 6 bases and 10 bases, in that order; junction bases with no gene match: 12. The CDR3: CASRSGTHSVEQFF. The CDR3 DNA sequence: TGTGCCAGCAGGAGCGGGACTCACAGCGTCGAGCAGTTCTTC.

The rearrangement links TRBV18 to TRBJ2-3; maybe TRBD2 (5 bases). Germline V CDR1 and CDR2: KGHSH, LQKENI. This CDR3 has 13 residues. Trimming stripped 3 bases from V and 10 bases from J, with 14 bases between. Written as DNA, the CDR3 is TGTGCCAGCTCACCCCGGACTGACGGGGCGCAGTATTTT. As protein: CASSPRTDGAQYF.

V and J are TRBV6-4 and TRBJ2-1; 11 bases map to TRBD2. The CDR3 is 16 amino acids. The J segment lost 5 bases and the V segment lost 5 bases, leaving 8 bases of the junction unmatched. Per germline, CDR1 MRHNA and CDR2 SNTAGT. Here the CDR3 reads CASSPTTSGSNNEQFF. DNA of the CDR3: TGTGCCAGCAGTCCTACCACTAGCGGGAGTAACAATGAGCAGTTCTTC.

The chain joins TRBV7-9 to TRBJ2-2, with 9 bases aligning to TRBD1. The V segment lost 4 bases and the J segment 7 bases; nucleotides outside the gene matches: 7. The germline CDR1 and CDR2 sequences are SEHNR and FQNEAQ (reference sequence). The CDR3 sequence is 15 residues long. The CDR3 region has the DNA TGTGCCAGCAGCTCGATACAGGGGGCCGGCGGGGAGCTGTTTTTT. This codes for CASSSIQGAGGELFF.

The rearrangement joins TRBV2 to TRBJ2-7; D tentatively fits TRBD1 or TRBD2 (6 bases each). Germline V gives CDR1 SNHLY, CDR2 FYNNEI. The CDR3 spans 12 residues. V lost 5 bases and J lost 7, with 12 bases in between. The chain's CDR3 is CASSPGAGEQYF. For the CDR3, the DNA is TGTGCCAGCAGTCCGGGGGCGGGAGAGCAGTACTTC.

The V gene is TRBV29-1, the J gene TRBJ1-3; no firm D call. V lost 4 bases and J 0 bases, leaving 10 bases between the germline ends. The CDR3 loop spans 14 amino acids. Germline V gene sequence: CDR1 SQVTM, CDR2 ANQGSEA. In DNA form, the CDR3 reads TGCAGCGTTGGGGTCACCCGCTCTGGAAACACCATATATTTT. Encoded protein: CSVGVTRSGNTIYF.

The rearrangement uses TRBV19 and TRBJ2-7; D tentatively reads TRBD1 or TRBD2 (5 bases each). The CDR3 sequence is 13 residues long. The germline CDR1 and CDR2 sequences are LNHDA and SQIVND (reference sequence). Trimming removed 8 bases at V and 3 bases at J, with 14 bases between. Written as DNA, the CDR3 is TGTGCCAGTGCTTTGGGACCGGGCTACGAGCAGTACTTC. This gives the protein CASALGPGYEQYF. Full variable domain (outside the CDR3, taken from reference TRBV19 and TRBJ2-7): DGGITQSPKYLFRKEGQNVTLSCEQNLNHDAMYWYRQDPGQGLRLIYYSQIVNDFQKGDIAEGYSVSREKKESFPLTVTSAQKNPTAFYLCASALGPGYEQYFGPGTRLTVT.

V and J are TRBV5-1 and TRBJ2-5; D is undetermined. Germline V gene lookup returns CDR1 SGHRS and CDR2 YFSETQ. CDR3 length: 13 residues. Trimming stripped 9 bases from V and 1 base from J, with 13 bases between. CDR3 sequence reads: CATSRWSQETQYF. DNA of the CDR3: TGCGCCACTTCGAGGTGGTCCCAAGAGACCCAGTACTTC.

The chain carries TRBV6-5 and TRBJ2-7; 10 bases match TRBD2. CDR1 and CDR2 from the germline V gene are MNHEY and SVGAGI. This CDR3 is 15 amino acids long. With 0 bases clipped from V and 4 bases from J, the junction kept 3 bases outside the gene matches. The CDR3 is CASSYSTSGQYEQYF. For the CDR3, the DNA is TGTGCCAGCAGTTACTCGACTAGCGGGCAATACGAGCAGTACTTC.

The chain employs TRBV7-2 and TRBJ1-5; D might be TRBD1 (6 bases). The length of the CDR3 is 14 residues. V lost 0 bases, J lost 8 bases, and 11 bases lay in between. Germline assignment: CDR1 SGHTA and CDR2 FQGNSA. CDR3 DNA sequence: TGTGCCAGCAGCTTAGCAGGGCACAGGGAGCCCCAGCATTTT. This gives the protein CASSLAGHREPQHF.

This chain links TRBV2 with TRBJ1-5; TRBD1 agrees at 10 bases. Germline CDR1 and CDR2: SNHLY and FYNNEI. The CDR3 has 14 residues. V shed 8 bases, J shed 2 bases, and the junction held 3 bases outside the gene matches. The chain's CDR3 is CASGQGEGNQPQHF. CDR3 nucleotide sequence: TGTGCCAGCGGACAGGGGGAAGGCAATCAGCCCCAGCATTTT. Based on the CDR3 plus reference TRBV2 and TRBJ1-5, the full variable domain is EPEVTQTPSHQVTQMGQEVILRCVPISNHLYFYWYRQILGQKVEFLVSFYNNEISEKSEIFDDQFSVERPDGSNFTLKIRSTKLEDSAMYFCASGQGEGNQPQHFGDGTRLSIL.

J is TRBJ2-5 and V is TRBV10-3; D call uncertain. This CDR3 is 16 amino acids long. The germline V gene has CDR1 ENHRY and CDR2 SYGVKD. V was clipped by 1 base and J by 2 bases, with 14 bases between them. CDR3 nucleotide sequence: TGTGCCATCAGTGAGTGGTCCCGCCAGACACAAGAGACCCAGTACTTC. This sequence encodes CAISEWSRQTQETQYF.